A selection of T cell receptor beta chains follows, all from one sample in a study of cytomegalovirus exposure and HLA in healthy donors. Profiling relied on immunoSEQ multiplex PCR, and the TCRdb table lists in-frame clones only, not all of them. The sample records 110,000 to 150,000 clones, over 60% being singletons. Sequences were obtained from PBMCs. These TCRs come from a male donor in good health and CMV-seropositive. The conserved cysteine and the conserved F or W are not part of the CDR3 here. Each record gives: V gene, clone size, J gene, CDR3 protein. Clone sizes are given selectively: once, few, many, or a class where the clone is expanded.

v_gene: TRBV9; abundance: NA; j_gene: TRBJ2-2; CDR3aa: ASSVGSGGRHTGELF
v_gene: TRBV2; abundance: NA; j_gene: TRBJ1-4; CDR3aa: ASRGWEQDNEKLF
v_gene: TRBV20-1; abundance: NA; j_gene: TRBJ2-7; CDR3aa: SVIPYLEQY
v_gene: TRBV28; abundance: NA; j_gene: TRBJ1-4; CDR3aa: ASSSGQTNEKLF
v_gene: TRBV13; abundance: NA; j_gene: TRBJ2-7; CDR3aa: ASSGGAHSYEQY
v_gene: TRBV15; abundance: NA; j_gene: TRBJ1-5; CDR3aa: ATSKLWDRANQPQH
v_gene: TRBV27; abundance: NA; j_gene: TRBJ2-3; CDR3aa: ASSFLGRGLASDTQY
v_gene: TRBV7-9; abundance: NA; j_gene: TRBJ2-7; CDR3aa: ASSPPIRGYEQY
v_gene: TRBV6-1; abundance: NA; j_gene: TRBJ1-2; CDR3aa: ASRWTGGGGYT
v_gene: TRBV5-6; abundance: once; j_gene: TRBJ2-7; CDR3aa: ASSHAGTGRYEQY
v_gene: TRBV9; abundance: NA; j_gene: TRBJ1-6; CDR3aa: ASSADSSYNSPLH